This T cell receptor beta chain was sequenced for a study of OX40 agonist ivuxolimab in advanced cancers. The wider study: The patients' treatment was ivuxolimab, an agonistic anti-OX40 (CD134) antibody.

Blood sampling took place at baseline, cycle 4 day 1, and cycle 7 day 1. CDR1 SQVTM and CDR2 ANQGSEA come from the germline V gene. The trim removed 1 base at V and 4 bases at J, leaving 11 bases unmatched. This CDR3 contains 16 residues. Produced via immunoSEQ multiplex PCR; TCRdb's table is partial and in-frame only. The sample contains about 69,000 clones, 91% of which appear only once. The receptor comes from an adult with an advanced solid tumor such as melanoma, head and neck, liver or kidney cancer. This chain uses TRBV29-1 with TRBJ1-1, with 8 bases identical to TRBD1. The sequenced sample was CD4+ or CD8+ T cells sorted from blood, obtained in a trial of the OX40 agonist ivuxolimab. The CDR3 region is CSVEGLRTGSSTEAFF. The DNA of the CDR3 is TGCAGCGTTGAAGGCCTGCGGACAGGGTCGAGCACTGAAGCTTTCTTT.